A single T cell receptor (beta chain) is shown here with its context. The CDR3 is made up of 15 amino acids. V was pared by 0 bases and J by 10 bases, with 12 bases of the junction left unmatched. In germline, CDR1 is GTSNPN, CDR2 SVGIG (reference sequence). These data belong to a study of blood T cell repertoires in COVID-19. The Seattle site enrolled patients during active infection and followed them longitudinally. Sequencing used immunoSEQ multiplex PCR; TCRdb keeps in-frame clones, though not all of them. Of around 440,000 clones detected, about 91% appear once; the ten largest clones hold roughly 12%.

The receptor was derived from a woman in her fifties or sixties with COVID-19, enrolled during active disease. Sequenced input: peripheral blood. The chain has TRBV30 and TRBJ1-1; 9 nucleotides align to TRBD1. The CDR3 protein is CAWSVVGTGSSGAFF. CDR3 bases: TGTGCCTGGAGTGTAGTCGGGACAGGGTCATCCGGAGCTTTCTTT.